This T cell receptor (beta chain) came from a study of blood T cell repertoires in COVID-19. Study background: Donors in the United States, Italy and Spain gave samples during acute or convalescent COVID-19. PBMCs, B-cell-depleted T cells, or T cells were the source of the cDNA or gDNA that made up the material.

Per the original methods: Scientists estimated how many nucleated cells there were by amplifying reference gene primers. Assay: immunoSEQ multiplex PCR; the TCRdb copy retains only in-frame clones and omits some. That table furnishes V, J and clone size, whereas the DNA furnished D and trimming. The sample has about 140,000 clones; roughly 87% are singletons. V lost 0 bases and J 2 bases, leaving 12 bases between the germline ends. Germline V gene data show CDR1 as LGHDT and CDR2 as YNNKEL (reference sequence). CDR3 size: 16 residues. Input material: peripheral blood. This sequence was found in a human donor in a cohort sampled during active COVID-19. The chain is built from TRBV3-1 (or the pseudogene TRBV3-2) and TRBJ2-3; tentative D call: TRBD2 (6 bases). CDR3 coding DNA: TGTGCCAGCAGCCAAGATCTCGCGGGACCCACAGATACGCAGTATTTT. Translated, it gives CASSQDLAGPTDTQYF.